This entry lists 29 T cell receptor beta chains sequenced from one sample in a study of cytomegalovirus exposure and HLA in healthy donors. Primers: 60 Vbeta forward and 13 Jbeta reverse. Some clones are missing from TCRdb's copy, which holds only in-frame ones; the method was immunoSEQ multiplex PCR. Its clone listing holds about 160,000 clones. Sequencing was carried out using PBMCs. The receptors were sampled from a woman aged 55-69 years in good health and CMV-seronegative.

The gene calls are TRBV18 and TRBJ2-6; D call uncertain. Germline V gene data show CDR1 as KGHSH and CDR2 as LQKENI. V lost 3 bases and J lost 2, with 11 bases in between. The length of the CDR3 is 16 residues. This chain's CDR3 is CASSPWLAAGANVLTF. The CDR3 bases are TGTGCCAGCTCACCTTGGTTGGCGGCTGGGGCCAACGTCCTGACTTTC.

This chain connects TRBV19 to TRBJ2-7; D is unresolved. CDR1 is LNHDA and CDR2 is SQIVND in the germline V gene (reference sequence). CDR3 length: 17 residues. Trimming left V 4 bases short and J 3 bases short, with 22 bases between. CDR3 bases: TGTGCCAGTAGTAGAGGAGACGACCCTCTTGGAATCTACGAGCAGTACTTC. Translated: CASSRGDDPLGIYEQYF.

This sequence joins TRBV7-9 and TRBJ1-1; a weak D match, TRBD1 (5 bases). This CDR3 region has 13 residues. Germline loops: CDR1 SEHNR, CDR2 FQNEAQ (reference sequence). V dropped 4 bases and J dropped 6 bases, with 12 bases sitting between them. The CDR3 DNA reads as TGTGCCAGCAGCTACTTGGGGGGGGCTGAAGCTTTCTTT. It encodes CASSYLGGAEAFF.

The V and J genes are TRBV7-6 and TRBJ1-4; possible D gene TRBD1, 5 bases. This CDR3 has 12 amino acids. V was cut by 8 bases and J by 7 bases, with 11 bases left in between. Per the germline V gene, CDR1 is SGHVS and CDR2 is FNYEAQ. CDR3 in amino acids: CASGMGGEKLFF. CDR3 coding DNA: TGTGCCAGCGGAATGGGGGGTGAAAAACTGTTTTTT.

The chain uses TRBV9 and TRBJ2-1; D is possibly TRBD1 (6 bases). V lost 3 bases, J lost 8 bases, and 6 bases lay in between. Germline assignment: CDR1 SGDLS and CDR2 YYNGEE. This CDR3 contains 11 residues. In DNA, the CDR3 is TGTGCCAGCAGCGAGGGGGATGAGCAGTTCTTC. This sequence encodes CASSEGDEQFF.

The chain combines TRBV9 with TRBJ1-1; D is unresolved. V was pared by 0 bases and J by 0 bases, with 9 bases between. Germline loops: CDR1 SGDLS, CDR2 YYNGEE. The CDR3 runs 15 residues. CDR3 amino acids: CASSVVPGVNTEAFF. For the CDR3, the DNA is TGTGCCAGCAGCGTAGTTCCGGGAGTGAACACTGAAGCTTTCTTT.

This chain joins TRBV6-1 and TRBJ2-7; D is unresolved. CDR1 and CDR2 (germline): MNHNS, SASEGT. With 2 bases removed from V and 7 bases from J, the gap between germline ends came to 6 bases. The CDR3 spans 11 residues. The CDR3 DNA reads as TGTGCCAGCAGTGAATTTTATGAGCAGTACTTC. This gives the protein CASSEFYEQYF.

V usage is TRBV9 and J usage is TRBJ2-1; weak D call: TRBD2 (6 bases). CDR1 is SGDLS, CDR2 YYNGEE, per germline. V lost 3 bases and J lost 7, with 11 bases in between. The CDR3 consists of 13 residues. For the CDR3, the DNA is TGTGCCAGCAGCGAAAGGCTAGCGAATGAGCAGTTCTTC. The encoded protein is CASSERLANEQFF. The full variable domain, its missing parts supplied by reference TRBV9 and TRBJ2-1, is DSGVTQTPKHLITATGQRVTLRCSPRSGDLSVYWYQQSLDQGLQFLIQYYNGEERAKGNILERFSAQQFPDLHSELNLSSLELGDSALYFCASSERLANEQFFGPGTRLTVL.

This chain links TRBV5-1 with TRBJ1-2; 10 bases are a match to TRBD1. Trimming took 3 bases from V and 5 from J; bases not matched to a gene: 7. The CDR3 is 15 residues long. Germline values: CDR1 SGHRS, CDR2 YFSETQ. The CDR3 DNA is TGCGCCAGCAGCTCCCGACAGGGGGCTTCGTATGGCTACACCTTC. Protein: CASSSRQGASYGYTF.

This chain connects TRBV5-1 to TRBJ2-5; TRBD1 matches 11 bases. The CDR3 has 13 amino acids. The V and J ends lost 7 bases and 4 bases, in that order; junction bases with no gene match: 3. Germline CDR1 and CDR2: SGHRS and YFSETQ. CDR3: CASWGTGGETQYF. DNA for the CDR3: TGCGCCAGCTGGGGGACAGGGGGAGAGACCCAGTACTTC.

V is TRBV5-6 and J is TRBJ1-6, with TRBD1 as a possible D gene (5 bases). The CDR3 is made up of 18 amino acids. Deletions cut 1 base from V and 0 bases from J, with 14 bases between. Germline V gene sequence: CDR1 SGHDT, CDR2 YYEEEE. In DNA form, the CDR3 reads TGTGCCAGCAGCTTGTTCCCAGGGACTAGCTCCTATAATTCACCCCTCCACTTT. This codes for CASSLFPGTSSYNSPLHF.

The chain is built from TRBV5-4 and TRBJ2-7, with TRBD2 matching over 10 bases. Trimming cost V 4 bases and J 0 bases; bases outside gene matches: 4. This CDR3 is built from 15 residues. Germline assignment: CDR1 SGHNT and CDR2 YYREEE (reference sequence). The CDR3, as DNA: TGTGCCAGCAGCCAGCGGGAGGGTAGCTCCTACGAGCAGTACTTC. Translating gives CASSQREGSSYEQYF. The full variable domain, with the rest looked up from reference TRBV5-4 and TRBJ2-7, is ETGVTQSPTHLIKTRGQQVTLRCSSQSGHNTVSWYQQALGQGPQFIFQYYREEENGRGNFPPRFSGLQFPNYSSELNVNALELDDSALYLCASSQREGSSYEQYFGPGTRLTVT.

The DNA for the CDR3 is TGTGCCAGTAGTCTTGTGGGGAGTACTGGCTACACCTTC. This gives the protein CASSLVGSTGYTF. The chain employs TRBV19 and TRBJ1-2; D is unclear. V was shortened by 5 bases and J by 7 bases, with 14 bases between the two germline ends. The CDR3 sequence is 13 residues long. Germline CDR1 reads LNHDA; CDR2 reads SQIVND (reference sequence).

This CDR3 is CASSLGGQFVSYEQYF. CDR3 bases: TGTGCCAGCAGCTTAGGGGGACAGTTCGTCTCCTACGAGCAGTACTTC. This chain connects TRBV7-9 to TRBJ2-7; 7 bases line up with TRBD1. The CDR3 has 16 residues. CDR1 is SEHNR and CDR2 is FQNEAQ in the germline V gene (reference sequence). Unmatched junction bases numbered 6, after V lost 1 base and J lost 0 bases.

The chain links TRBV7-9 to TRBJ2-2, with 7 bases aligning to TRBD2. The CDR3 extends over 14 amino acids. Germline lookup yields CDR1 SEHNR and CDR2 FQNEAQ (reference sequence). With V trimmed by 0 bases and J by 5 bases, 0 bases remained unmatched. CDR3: CASSLAGGTGELFF. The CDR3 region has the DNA TGTGCCAGCAGCTTAGCGGGGGGGACCGGGGAGCTGTTTTTT.

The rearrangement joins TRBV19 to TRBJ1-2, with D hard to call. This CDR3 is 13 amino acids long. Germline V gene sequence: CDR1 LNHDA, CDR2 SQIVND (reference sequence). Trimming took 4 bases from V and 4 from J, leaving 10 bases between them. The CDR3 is CASSNTRGYGYTF. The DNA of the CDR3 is TGTGCCAGTAGTAACACCCGGGGCTATGGCTACACCTTC.

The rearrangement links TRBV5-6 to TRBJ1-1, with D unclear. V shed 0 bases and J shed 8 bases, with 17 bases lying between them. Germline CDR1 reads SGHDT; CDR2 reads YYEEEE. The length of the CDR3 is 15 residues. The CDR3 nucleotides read TGTGCCAGCAGCTTGGAGTCCCGGGAGACCATCGAAGCTTTCTTT. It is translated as CASSLESRETIEAFF.

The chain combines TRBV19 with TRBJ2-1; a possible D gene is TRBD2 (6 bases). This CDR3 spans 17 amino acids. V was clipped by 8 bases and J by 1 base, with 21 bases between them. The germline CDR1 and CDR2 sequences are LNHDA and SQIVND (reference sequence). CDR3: CASGAGRRTGSYNEQFF. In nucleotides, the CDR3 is TGTGCCAGTGGGGCAGGGAGGCGAACGGGATCCTACAATGAGCAGTTCTTC.

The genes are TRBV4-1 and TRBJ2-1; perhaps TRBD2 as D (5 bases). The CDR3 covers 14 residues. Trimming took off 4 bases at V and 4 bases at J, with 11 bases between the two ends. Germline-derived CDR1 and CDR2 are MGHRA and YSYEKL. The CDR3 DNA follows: TGCGCCAGCAGCCGCCTCGGCGGGTACAATGAGCAGTTCTTC. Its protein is CASSRLGGYNEQFF.

The CDR3 DNA is TGTGCCATCAGTGGGGGTAGCGGGGGGAACCAAGAGACCCAGTACTTC. It is translated as CAISGGSGGNQETQYF. The rearrangement links TRBV10-3 to TRBJ2-5; 10 bases line up with TRBD2. The V and J ends lost 4 bases and 0 bases, in that order; junction bases with no gene match: 5. The CDR3 extends over 16 amino acids. Germline loops: CDR1 ENHRY, CDR2 SYGVKD.

CDR3 residues: CASSAWGGAGVNEQFF. The CDR3 DNA reads TGTGCCAGCAGCGCCTGGGGGGGAGCGGGAGTAAATGAGCAGTTCTTC. The chain uses TRBV13 and TRBJ2-1, with 8 bases fitting TRBD2. CDR3 length equals 16 residues. CDR1 is PRHDT and CDR2 is FYEKMQ in the germline V gene (reference sequence). Losses at the gene ends were 5 bases for V and 7 bases for J; bases not matched to a gene: 13. Drawing the rest from reference TRBV13 and TRBJ2-1, the complete variable domain is AAGVIQSPRHLIKEKRETATLKCYPIPRHDTVYWYQQGPGQDPQFLISFYEKMQSDKGSIPDRFSAQQFSDYHSELNMSSLELGDSALYFCASSAWGGAGVNEQFFGPGTRLTVL.

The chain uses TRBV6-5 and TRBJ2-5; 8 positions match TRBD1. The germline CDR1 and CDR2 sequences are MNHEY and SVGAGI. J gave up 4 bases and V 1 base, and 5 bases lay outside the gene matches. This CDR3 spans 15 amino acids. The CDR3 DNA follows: TGTGCCAGCAGTTACTTGGGACAGGACTCAGAGACCCAGTACTTC. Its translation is CASSYLGQDSETQYF.

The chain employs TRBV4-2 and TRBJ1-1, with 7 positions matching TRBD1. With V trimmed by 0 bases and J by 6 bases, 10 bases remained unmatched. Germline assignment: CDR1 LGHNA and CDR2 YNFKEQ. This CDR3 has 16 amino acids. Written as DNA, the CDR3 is TGTGCCAGCAGCCAAGATCCGGCAGGGGGAAGCTCTGAAGCTTTCTTT. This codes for CASSQDPAGGSSEAFF.

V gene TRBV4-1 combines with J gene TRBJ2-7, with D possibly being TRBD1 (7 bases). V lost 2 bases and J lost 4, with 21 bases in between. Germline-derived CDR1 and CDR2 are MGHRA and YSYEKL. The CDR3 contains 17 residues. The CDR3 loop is CASSQRRGQTTEYEQYF. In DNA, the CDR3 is TGCGCCAGCAGCCAAAGGCGGGGACAGACAACAGAATACGAGCAGTACTTC.

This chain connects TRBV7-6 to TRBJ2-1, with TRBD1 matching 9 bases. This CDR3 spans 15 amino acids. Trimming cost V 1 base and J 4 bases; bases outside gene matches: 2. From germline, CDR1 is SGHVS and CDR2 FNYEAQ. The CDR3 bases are TGTGCCAGCAGCTTAGGGGGGACAGGGTACAATGAGCAGTTCTTC. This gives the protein CASSLGGTGYNEQFF.

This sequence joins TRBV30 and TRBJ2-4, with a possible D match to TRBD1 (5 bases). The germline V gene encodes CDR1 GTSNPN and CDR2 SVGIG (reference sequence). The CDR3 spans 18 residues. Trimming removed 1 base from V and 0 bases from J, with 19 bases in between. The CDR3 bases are TGTGCCTGGAGTGCTCCCCTTAGACAGCTAGGAGCCAAAAACATTCAGTACTTC. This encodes CAWSAPLRQLGAKNIQYF.

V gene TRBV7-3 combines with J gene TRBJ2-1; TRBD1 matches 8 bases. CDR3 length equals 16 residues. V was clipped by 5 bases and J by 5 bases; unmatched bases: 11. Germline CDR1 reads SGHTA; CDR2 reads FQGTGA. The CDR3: CASSLFGGQVDNEQFF. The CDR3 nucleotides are TGTGCCAGCAGCCTATTCGGGGGACAGGTTGACAATGAGCAGTTCTTC. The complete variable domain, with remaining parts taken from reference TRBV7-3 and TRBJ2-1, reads GAGVSQTPSNKVTEKGKYVELRCDPISGHTALYWYRQSLGQGPEFLIYFQGTGAADDSGLPNDRFFAVRPEGSVSTLKIQRTERGDSAVYLCASSLFGGQVDNEQFFGPGTRLTVL.

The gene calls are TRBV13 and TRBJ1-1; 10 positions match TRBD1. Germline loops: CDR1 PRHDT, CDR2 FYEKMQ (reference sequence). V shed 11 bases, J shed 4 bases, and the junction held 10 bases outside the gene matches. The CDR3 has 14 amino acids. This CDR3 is CAGGDRGAFTEAFF. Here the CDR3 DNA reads TGTGCCGGAGGGGACAGGGGCGCATTCACTGAAGCTTTCTTT.

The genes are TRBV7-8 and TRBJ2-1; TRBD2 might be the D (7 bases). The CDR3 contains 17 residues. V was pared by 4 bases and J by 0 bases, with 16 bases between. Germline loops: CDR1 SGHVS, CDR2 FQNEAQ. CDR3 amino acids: CASSYREGGNSYNEQFF. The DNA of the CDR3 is TGTGCCAGCAGCTACAGGGAGGGCGGGAACTCCTACAATGAGCAGTTCTTC.